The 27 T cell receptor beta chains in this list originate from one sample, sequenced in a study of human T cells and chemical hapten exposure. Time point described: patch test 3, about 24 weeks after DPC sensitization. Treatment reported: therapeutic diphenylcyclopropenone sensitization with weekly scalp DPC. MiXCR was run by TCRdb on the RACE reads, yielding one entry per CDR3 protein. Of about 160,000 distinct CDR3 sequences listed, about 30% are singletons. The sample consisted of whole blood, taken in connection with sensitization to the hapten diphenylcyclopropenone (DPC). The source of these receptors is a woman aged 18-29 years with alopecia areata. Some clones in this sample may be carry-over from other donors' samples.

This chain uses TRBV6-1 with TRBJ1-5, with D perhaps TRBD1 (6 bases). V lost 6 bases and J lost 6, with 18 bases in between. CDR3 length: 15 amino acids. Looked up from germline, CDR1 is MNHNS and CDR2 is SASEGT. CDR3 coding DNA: TGTGCCAGCAGAGCGCAGGGGCCCGCGTCTCAGCCCCAGCATTTT. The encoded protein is CASRAQGPASQPQHF.

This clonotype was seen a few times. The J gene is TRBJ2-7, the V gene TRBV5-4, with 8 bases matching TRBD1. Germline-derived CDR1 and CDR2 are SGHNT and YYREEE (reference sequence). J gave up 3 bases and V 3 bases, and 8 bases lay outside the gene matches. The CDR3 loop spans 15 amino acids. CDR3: CASSWTGRDFYEQYF. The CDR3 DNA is TGTGCCAGCAGCTGGACAGGGCGGGATTTCTACGAGCAGTACTTC.

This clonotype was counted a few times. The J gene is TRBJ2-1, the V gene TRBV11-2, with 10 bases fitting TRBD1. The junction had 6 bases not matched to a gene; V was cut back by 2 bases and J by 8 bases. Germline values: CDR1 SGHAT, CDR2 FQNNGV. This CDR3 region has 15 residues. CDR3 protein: CASSLPRDRGHEQFF. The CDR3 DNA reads TGTGCCAGCAGCTTACCCCGGGACAGGGGTCATGAGCAGTTCTTC.

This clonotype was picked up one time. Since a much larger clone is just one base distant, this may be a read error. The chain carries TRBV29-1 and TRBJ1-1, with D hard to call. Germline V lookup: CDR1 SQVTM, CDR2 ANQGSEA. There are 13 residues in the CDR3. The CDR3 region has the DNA TGCGGCGTTGTGTTCCAGCTAAACACTGAAGCTTTCTTT. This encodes CGVVFQLNTEAFF.

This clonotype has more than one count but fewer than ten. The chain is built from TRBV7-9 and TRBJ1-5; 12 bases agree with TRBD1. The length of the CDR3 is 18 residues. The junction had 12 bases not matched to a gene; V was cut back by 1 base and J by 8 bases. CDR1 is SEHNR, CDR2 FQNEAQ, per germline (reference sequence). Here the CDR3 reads CASSLGGTGGRWVEPQHF. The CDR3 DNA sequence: TGTGCCAGCAGCTTAGGCGGGACAGGGGGCCGGTGGGTTGAGCCCCAGCATTTT.

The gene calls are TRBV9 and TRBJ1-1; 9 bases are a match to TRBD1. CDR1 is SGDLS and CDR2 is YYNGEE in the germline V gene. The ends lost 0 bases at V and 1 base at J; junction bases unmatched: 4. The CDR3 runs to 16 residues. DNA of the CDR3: TGTGCCAGCAGCGTAGGCGCGGGACAGGGGAACACTGAAGCTTTCTTT. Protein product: CASSVGAGQGNTEAFF.

DNA for the CDR3: TGCAGTGCTATGACAAATGATAGGACTCGGCCCCAGCATTTT. The encoded protein is CSAMTNDRTRPQHF. This chain joins TRBV20-1 and TRBJ1-5; D gene ambiguous. The CDR3 length is 14 residues. CDR1 and CDR2 (germline): DFQATT, SNEGSKA (reference sequence). Trimming pared 4 bases from V and 9 bases from J, leaving 19 bases between.

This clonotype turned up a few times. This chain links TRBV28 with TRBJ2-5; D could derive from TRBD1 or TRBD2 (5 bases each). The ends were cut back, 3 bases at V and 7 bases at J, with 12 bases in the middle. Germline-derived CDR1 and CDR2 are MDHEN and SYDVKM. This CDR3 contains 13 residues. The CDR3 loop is CASSFPGTGTQYF. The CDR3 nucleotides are TGTGCCAGCAGTTTCCCCGGGACGGGGACCCAGTACTTC.

The CDR3 DNA reads TGCGCCAGCAGCAAGGACAGGGCAGATACGCAGTATTTT. Translation: CASSKDRADTQYF. The chain recombines TRBV5-1 with TRBJ2-3; TRBD1 agrees at 8 bases. Germline V CDR1 and CDR2: SGHRS, YFSETQ. This CDR3 has 13 amino acids. Germline trimming cut 4 bases from V and 4 bases from J; bases unmatched to any gene: 2. Combining the CDR3 with reference TRBV5-1 and TRBJ2-3 gives the whole variable domain KAGVTQTPRYLIKTRGQQVTLSCSPISGHRSVSWYQQTPGQGLQFLFEYFSETQRNKGNFPGRFSGRQFSNSRSEMNVSTLELGDSALYLCASSKDRADTQYFGPGTRLTVL.

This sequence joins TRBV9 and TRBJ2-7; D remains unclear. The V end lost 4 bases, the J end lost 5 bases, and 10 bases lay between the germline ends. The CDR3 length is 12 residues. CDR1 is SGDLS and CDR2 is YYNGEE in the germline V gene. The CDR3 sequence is CASSPRENEQYF. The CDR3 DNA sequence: TGTGCCAGCAGCCCCCGAGAAAACGAGCAGTACTTC.

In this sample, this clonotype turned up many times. DNA of the CDR3: TGTGCCAGCAGCGTAAGTAGCGCTGGCGAGCAGTACTTC. This sequence encodes CASSVSSAGEQYF. V gene TRBV9 combines with J gene TRBJ2-7; possible D gene TRBD2, 5 bases. Trimming cost V 1 base and J 6 bases, with 11 bases left between them. Germline CDR1 reads SGDLS; CDR2 reads YYNGEE. This CDR3 comprises 13 residues.

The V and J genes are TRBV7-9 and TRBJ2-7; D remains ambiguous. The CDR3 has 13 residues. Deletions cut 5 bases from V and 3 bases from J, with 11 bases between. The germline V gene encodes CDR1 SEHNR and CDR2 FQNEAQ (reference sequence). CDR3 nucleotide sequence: TGTGCCAGCAGCACAAACTCCTTCTACGAGCAGTACTTC. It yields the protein CASSTNSFYEQYF.

This CDR3 is CASSFTGTLAKNIQYF. In nucleotides, the CDR3 is TGTGCCAGCAGTTTCACAGGGACTCTAGCCAAAAACATTCAGTACTTC. V and J are TRBV27 and TRBJ2-4; D possibly uses TRBD1 or TRBD2 (6 bases each). Germline-derived CDR1 and CDR2 are MNHEY and SMNVEV (reference sequence). Trimming took off 3 bases at V and 0 bases at J, with 12 bases between the two ends. The CDR3 covers 16 residues.

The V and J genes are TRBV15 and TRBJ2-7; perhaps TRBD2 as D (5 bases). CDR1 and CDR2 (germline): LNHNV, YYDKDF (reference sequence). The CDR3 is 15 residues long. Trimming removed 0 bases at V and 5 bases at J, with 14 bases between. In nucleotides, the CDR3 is TGTGCCACCAGCAGAGATCTAGCAGCAGGCCACGAGCAGTACTTC. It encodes CATSRDLAAGHEQYF.

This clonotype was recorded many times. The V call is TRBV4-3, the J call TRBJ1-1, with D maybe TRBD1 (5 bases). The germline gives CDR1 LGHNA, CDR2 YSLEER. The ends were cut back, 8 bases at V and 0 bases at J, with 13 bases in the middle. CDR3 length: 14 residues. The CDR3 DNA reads TGCGCCAGCTCACGAGCGGGGCTGAACACTGAAGCTTTCTTT. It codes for CASSRAGLNTEAFF.

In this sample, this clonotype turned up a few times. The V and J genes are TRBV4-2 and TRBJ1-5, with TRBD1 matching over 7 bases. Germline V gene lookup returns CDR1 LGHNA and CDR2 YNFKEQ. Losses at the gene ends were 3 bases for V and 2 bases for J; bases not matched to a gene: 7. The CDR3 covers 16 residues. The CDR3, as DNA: TGTGCCAGCAGCCAGACCATGACAGGGCGCAATCAGCCCCAGCATTTT. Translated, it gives CASSQTMTGRNQPQHF.

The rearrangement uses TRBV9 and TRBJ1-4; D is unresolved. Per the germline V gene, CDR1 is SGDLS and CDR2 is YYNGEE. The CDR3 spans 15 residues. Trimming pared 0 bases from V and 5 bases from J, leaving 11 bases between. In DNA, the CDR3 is TGTGCCAGCAGCGTAGAGCTGAAAGGGAATGAAAAACTGTTTTTT. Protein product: CASSVELKGNEKLFF.

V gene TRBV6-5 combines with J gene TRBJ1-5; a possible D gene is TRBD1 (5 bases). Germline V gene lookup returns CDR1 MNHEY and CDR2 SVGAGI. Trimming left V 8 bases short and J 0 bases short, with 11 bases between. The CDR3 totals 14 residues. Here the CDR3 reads CASRGANSNQPQHF. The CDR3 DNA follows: TGTGCCAGCCGAGGGGCAAATAGCAATCAGCCCCAGCATTTT.

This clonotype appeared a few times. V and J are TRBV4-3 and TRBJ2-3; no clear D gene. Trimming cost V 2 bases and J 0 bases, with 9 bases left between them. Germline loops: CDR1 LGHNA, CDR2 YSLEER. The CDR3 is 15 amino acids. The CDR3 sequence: CASSQRMASTDTQYF. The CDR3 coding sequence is TGCGCCAGCAGCCAAAGAATGGCAAGCACAGATACGCAGTATTTT.

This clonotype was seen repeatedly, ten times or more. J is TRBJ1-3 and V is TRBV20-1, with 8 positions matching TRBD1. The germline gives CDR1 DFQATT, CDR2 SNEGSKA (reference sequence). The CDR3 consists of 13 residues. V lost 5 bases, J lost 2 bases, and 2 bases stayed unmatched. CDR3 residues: CSAPTGAGNTIYF. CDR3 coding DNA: TGCAGTGCTCCGACAGGGGCTGGAAACACCATATATTTT.

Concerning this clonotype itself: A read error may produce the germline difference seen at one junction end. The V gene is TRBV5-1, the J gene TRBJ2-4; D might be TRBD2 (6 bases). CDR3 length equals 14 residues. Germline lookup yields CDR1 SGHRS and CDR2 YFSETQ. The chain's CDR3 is CDSSTMGGWNIQYF. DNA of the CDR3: TGCGACAGCAGCACAATGGGAGGTTGGAACATTCAGTACTTC.

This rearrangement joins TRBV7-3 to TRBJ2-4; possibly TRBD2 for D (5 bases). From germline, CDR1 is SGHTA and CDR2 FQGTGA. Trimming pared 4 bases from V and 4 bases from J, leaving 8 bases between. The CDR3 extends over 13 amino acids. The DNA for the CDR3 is TGTGCCAGCAGCTATGGCGGGAAAAACATTCAGTACTTC. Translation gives CASSYGGKNIQYF. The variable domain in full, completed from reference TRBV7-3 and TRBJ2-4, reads GAGVSQTPSNKVTEKGKYVELRCDPISGHTALYWYRQSLGQGPEFLIYFQGTGAADDSGLPNDRFFAVRPEGSVSTLKIQRTERGDSAVYLCASSYGGKNIQYFGAGTRLSVL.

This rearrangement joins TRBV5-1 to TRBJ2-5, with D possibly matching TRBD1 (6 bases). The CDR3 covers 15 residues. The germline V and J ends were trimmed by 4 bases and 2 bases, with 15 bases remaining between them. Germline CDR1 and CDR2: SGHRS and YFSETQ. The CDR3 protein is CASSVLPQGQETQYF. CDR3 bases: TGCGCCAGCAGCGTACTCCCCCAGGGGCAAGAGACCCAGTACTTC.

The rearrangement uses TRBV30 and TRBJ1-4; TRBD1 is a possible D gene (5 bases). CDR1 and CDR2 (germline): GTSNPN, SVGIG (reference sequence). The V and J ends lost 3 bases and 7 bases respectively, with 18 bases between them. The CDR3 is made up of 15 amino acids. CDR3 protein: CAWSRDPRQSEKLFF. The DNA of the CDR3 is TGTGCCTGGAGCCGGGATCCAAGACAGAGTGAAAAACTGTTTTTT.

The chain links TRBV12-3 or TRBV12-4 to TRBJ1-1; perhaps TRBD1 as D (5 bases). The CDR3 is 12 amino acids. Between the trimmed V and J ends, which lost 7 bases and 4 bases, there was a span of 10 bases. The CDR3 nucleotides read TGTGCCAGCAATGGGGGTGGCACTGAAGCTTTCTTT. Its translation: CASNGGGTEAFF.

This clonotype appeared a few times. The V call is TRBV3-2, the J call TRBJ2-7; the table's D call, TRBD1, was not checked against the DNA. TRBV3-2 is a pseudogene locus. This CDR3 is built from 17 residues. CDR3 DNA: TGTGCCAGCAGCCAAGATTGCAGGGACAGGGTGATCTACGAGCAGTACTTC. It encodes CASSQDCRDRVIYEQYF.

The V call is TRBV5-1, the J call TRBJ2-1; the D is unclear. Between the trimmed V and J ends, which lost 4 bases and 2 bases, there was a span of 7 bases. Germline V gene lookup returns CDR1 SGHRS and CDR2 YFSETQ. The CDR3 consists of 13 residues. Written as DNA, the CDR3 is TGCGCCAGCAGCAATATAGCCTACAATGAGCAGTTCTTC. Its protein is CASSNIAYNEQFF.